A single sample gave rise to the 26 T cell receptor beta chains below, sequenced in a study of response to subunit inactivated influenza vaccine. TCRdb re-analysed the RT-PCR reads in MiXCR, keeping a single row per CDR3 protein. The repertoire holds under 800,000 distinct CDR3 sequences, with 11% to 15% as singletons. Sequencing was performed on PBMCs from blood, taken around 14 days before vaccination. These receptors came from a man between 45 and 60 years old who received an inactivated influenza vaccine.

The rearrangement joins TRBV6-5 to TRBJ2-2; D is ambiguous. From germline, CDR1 is MNHEY and CDR2 SVGAGI. The CDR3 loop spans 14 amino acids. The V gene lost 2 bases and the J gene lost 2 bases, with 6 bases spanning the gap. DNA of the CDR3: TGTGCCAGCAGTTACACGGACAACACCGGGGAGCTGTTTTTT. Translating it yields CASSYTDNTGELFF.

This clonotype has a handful of counts. This sequence joins TRBV6-4 and TRBJ2-3; D gene ambiguous. V dropped 1 base and J dropped 2 bases, with 10 bases sitting between them. This CDR3 is built from 15 residues. In germline, CDR1 is MRHNA, CDR2 SNTAGT. CDR3: CASSDFSGNTDTQYF. CDR3 DNA sequence: TGTGCCAGCAGTGACTTCTCCGGAAACACAGATACGCAGTATTTT.

This clonotype was seen a few times. Relative to the germline gene, one junction end is altered; a read error may explain this. V and J are TRBV7-9 and TRBJ2-5; tentative D call: TRBD2 (6 bases). The germline CDR1 and CDR2 sequences are SEHNR and FQNEAQ (reference sequence). The CDR3 sequence is 14 residues long. The CDR3 DNA sequence: TGTGCCAGCAGTTTAGCTAGCGCCGGGGAGACCCAGTACTTC. Its protein product is CASSLASAGETQYF. Full variable domain (outside the CDR3, taken from reference TRBV7-9 and TRBJ2-5): DTGVSQNPRHKITKRGQNVTFRCDPISEHNRLYWYRQTLGQGPEFLTYFQNEAQLEKSRLLSDRFSAERPKGSFSTLEIQRTEQGDSAMYLCASSLASAGETQYFGPGTRLLVL.

This chain uses TRBV27 with TRBJ2-1; 7 nucleotides agree with TRBD2. Germline V CDR1 and CDR2: MNHEY, SMNVEV (reference sequence). The CDR3 length is 14 residues. With V trimmed by 5 bases and J by 3 bases, 4 bases remained unmatched. This CDR3 is CASSSGDRYNEQFF. CDR3 bases: TGTGCCAGCAGTAGCGGGGACCGCTACAATGAGCAGTTCTTC.

This clonotype occurred a few times. V gene TRBV2 combines with J gene TRBJ1-1; no firm D call. CDR1 SNHLY and CDR2 FYNNEI come from the germline V gene. The CDR3 is made up of 14 amino acids. Trimming took 7 bases from V and 4 from J, leaving 16 bases between them. The CDR3 DNA sequence: TGTGCCAGCAACCCTAGGGCAGGTTTCACTGAAGCTTTCTTT. The encoded protein is CASNPRAGFTEAFF.

This clonotype was seen only a few times. The chain couples TRBV7-2 to TRBJ2-4; 7 nucleotides line up with TRBD2. This CDR3 spans 16 amino acids. Germline V gene sequence: CDR1 SGHTA, CDR2 FQGNSA. V shed 0 bases and J 3 bases; nucleotides not matched to a gene: 5. CDR3 residues: CASSLAAAGVKNIQYF. The CDR3 DNA reads as TGTGCCAGCAGCTTAGCTGCTGCGGGAGTCAAAAACATTCAGTACTTC.

This chain connects TRBV20-1 to TRBJ2-3; TRBD1 matches 10 bases. The CDR3 has 16 amino acids. Germline V gene data show CDR1 as DFQATT and CDR2 as SNEGSKA (reference sequence). After removal of 6 bases from V and 2 bases from J, the junction contained 11 bases not matched to a gene. CDR3 sequence reads: CSAPSPGQGTTDTQYF. CDR3 bases: TGCAGTGCCCCCTCCCCGGGACAGGGGACCACAGATACGCAGTATTTT.

This clonotype was picked up many times. The chain uses TRBV2 and TRBJ1-4, with no clear D. The ends were cut back, 4 bases at V and 0 bases at J, with 6 bases in the middle. Looked up from germline, CDR1 is SNHLY and CDR2 is FYNNEI. The CDR3 covers 14 residues. CDR3 bases: TGTGCCAGCAGTGCGGTCACAACTAATGAAAAACTGTTTTTT. Its translation: CASSAVTTNEKLFF.

The chain joins TRBV19 to TRBJ2-5; D gene unclear. The CDR3 is made up of 15 amino acids. Trimming shortened V by 3 bases and J by 2 bases, and 13 bases separated the two germline ends. Germline CDR1 and CDR2: LNHDA and SQIVND (reference sequence). The CDR3: CASSINMARQETQYF. DNA for the CDR3: TGTGCCAGTAGTATTAATATGGCCAGACAAGAGACCCAGTACTTC.

In this sample, this clonotype turned up a few times. The gene calls are TRBV4-1 and TRBJ1-6; no reliable D call. Germline V gene lookup returns CDR1 MGHRA and CDR2 YSYEKL. Trimming removed 0 bases at V and 0 bases at J, with 12 bases between. The CDR3 has 18 residues. CDR3 sequence (DNA): TGCGCCAGCAGCCAAGATTTTATGGGGAACTCCTATAATTCACCCCTCCACTTT. This codes for CASSQDFMGNSYNSPLHF.

The genes are TRBV15 and TRBJ1-2; D unresolved. CDR3 length: 15 amino acids. The V end lost 1 base, the J end lost 0 bases, and 9 bases lay between the germline ends. From germline, CDR1 is LNHNV and CDR2 YYDKDF (reference sequence). The CDR3 is CATSRGSGPNYGYTF. The CDR3 region has the DNA TGTGCCACCAGCAGAGGTAGCGGTCCTAACTATGGCTACACCTTC.

In its sample, this clonotype was seen a few times. The chain combines TRBV7-8 with TRBJ2-7; 10 positions match TRBD2. J was trimmed by 4 bases and V by 5 bases; bases with no gene match: 8. Germline V gene sequence: CDR1 SGHVS, CDR2 FQNEAQ. The CDR3 is made up of 15 amino acids. Here the CDR3 reads CASSPQRGGGYEQYF. CDR3 DNA sequence: TGTGCCAGCAGCCCCCAGCGGGGGGGCGGATACGAGCAGTACTTC. Drawing the rest from reference TRBV7-8 and TRBJ2-7, the complete variable domain is GAGVSQSPRYKVAKRGQDVALRCDPISGHVSLFWYQQALGQGPEFLTYFQNEAQLDKSGLPSDRFFAERPEGSVSTLKIQRTQQEDSAVYLCASSPQRGGGYEQYFGPGTRLTVT.

The rearrangement joins TRBV27 to TRBJ1-3; D is possibly TRBD1 (5 bases). Trimming left V 3 bases short and J 2 bases short, with 8 bases between. This CDR3 contains 14 residues. CDR1 is MNHEY and CDR2 is SMNVEV in the germline V gene (reference sequence). The CDR3 loop reads CASSLAGTGNTIYF. CDR3 DNA: TGTGCCAGCAGTTTGGCAGGGACTGGAAACACCATATATTTT.

The rearrangement joins TRBV12-3 or TRBV12-4 to TRBJ2-6; TRBD1 matches at 8 bases. J was trimmed by 0 bases and V by 5 bases; bases with no gene match: 3. This CDR3 has 16 amino acids. CDR3 sequence reads: CASSGQGTSGANVLTF. The DNA for the CDR3 is TGTGCCAGCAGTGGACAGGGAACCTCTGGGGCCAACGTCCTGACTTTC.

CDR3 in DNA: TGTGCCAGCAGCTTTATTTACAATGAGCAGTTCTTC. Translating it yields CASSFIYNEQFF. This chain connects TRBV5-5 to TRBJ2-1; no reliable D call. Per the germline V gene, CDR1 is SGHKS and CDR2 is YYEKEE (reference sequence). Trimming shortened V by 2 bases and J by 4 bases, and 4 bases separated the two germline ends. The CDR3 has 12 residues.

The V gene is TRBV5-4, the J gene TRBJ2-5; D ambiguous. This CDR3 has 16 amino acids. Germline V gene data show CDR1 as SGHNT and CDR2 as YYREEE (reference sequence). Deletions cut 4 bases from V and 5 bases from J, with 21 bases between. The CDR3 loop reads CASSPTASLRLETQYF. CDR3 DNA: TGTGCCAGCAGCCCTACCGCTAGTCTCCGTTTGGAGACCCAGTACTTC.

This clonotype showed up just a few times. This chain links TRBV7-9 with TRBJ2-7; possible D gene TRBD1, 6 bases. The CDR3 consists of 16 residues. With 5 bases removed from V and 1 base from J, the gap between germline ends came to 18 bases. The germline V gene encodes CDR1 SEHNR and CDR2 FQNEAQ (reference sequence). CDR3 residues: CASSPTGPPSSYEQYF. CDR3 coding DNA: TGTGCCAGCAGCCCCACAGGGCCACCTTCTTCCTACGAGCAGTACTTC.

This clonotype was observed a handful of times. V and J are TRBV10-3 and TRBJ2-2; D is possibly TRBD1 or TRBD2 (5 bases each). Trimming left V 8 bases short and J 6 bases short, with 10 bases between. Germline values: CDR1 ENHRY, CDR2 SYGVKD. This CDR3 spans 12 amino acids. For the CDR3, the DNA is TGTGCCATCGGGACCCCTCCCGGGGAGCTGTTTTTT. This encodes CAIGTPPGELFF.

This sequence joins TRBV20-1 and TRBJ2-3, with D perhaps given as TRBD1 or TRBD2 (6 bases each). Germline V lookup: CDR1 DFQATT, CDR2 SNEGSKA (reference sequence). This CDR3 has 14 amino acids. The V gene lost 2 bases and the J gene lost 5 bases, with 14 bases spanning the gap. The CDR3 coding sequence is TGCAGTGCTAGACGTGTGGGGGGCAAAGATACGCAGTATTTT. It encodes CSARRVGGKDTQYF.

This clonotype was seen more than once but under ten times. This sequence joins TRBV5-5 and TRBJ1-6, with 8 bases fitting TRBD1. Germline V lookup: CDR1 SGHKS, CDR2 YYEKEE (reference sequence). The CDR3 sequence is 15 residues long. The V gene end was trimmed by 2 bases and the J gene end by 9 bases; junction bases not matched to a gene: 7. The CDR3 bases are TGTGCCAGCAGCTTATTGTCAGGGGGCGGTTCACCCCTCCACTTT. This translates into CASSLLSGGGSPLHF.

This clonotype was found a few times. The rearrangement uses TRBV30 and TRBJ2-1, with TRBD2 identical over 8 bases. CDR3 length equals 14 residues. Per germline, CDR1 GTSNPN and CDR2 SVGIG (reference sequence). The CDR3 is CAGGRTSLSNEQFF. DNA of the CDR3: TGTGCGGGGGGGCGGACTAGCCTCTCGAATGAGCAGTTCTTC.

V gene TRBV5-1 combines with J gene TRBJ2-7; 8 bases fit TRBD1. This CDR3 spans 15 amino acids. The V gene's germline CDR1 is SGHRS and CDR2 YFSETQ. J lost 6 bases, V lost 4 bases, and 12 bases had no gene match. The CDR3: CASSTTGTGPREQYF. The CDR3 DNA reads TGCGCCAGCAGCACAACCGGGACAGGACCCCGCGAGCAGTACTTC.

The rearrangement joins TRBV28 to TRBJ2-3; TRBD1 matches at 8 bases. V gave up 5 bases and J gave up 0 bases; unmatched junction bases: 7. Germline values: CDR1 MDHEN, CDR2 SYDVKM. The CDR3 totals 16 residues. The CDR3 DNA is TGTGCCAGCAGTCCCGACAGGGGCCTTAGCACAGATACGCAGTATTTT. Translating it yields CASSPDRGLSTDTQYF. Drawing the rest from reference TRBV28 and TRBJ2-3, the complete variable domain is DVKVTQSSRYLVKRTGEKVFLECVQDMDHENMFWYRQDPGLGLRLIYFSYDVKMKEKGDIPEGYSVSREKKERFSLILESASTNQTSMYLCASSPDRGLSTDTQYFGPGTRLTVL.

This clonotype has more than one count but fewer than ten. The V and J genes are TRBV20-1 and TRBJ2-5; the D is unclear. The CDR3 spans 13 residues. V lost 2 bases and J lost 5, with 12 bases in between. Germline loops: CDR1 DFQATT, CDR2 SNEGSKA (reference sequence). CDR3 DNA: TGCAGTGCTAGACCAGTAGGCTTGGAGACCCAGTACTTC. This encodes CSARPVGLETQYF.

The J gene is TRBJ2-5, the V gene TRBV28; 7 bases agree with TRBD2. The germline gives CDR1 MDHEN, CDR2 SYDVKM. V was pared by 7 bases and J by 5 bases, with 10 bases of the junction left unmatched. This CDR3 region has 14 residues. The CDR3 reads CASIPRWGGETQYF. DNA for the CDR3: TGTGCCAGCATCCCCCGTTGGGGGGGTGAGACCCAGTACTTC.

The chain couples TRBV18 to TRBJ2-7; D gene uncertain. The germline gives CDR1 KGHSH, CDR2 LQKENI. The V end lost 0 bases, the J end lost 2 bases, and 5 bases lay between the germline ends. This CDR3 is 13 amino acids long. CDR3 region: CASSPPVTYEQYF. The CDR3 DNA is TGTGCCAGCTCACCACCTGTTACCTACGAGCAGTACTTC.